These 14 T cell receptor beta chains originate from one sample sequenced in a study of T cell changes during pregnancy in multiple sclerosis. The assay was immunoSEQ multiplex PCR, and TCRdb's table has in-frame clones only and misses some. The data hold roughly 99,000 clones, with around 92% observed a single time. The sample here was peripheral blood, taken after pregnancy. Receptor source: a female donor in good health, enrolled as a control in a pregnancy study.

The rearrangement joins TRBV28 to TRBJ1-5; TRBD1 might be the D (6 bases). This CDR3 contains 18 residues. The V end lost 5 bases, the J end lost 3 bases, and 23 bases lay between the germline ends. CDR1 MDHEN and CDR2 SYDVKM come from the germline V gene. The CDR3, as DNA: TGTGCCAGCAGTACGATCGGGGGGGGCCGGGCCTACAATCAGCCCCAGCATTTT. It specifies CASSTIGGGRAYNQPQHF.

This chain connects TRBV7-9 to TRBJ2-1; TRBD1 matches 10 bases. The V gene's germline CDR1 is SEHNR and CDR2 FQNEAQ (reference sequence). J was trimmed by 4 bases and V by 5 bases; bases with no gene match: 5. The CDR3 totals 15 residues. The CDR3 is CASSLGQGMYNEQFF. The CDR3 region has the DNA TGTGCCAGCAGCCTGGGACAGGGGATGTACAATGAGCAGTTCTTC.

The chain joins TRBV29-1 to TRBJ1-1; 8 bases are a match to TRBD1. This CDR3 comprises 13 residues. The ends lost 7 bases at V and 7 bases at J; junction bases unmatched: 11. The germline gives CDR1 SQVTM, CDR2 ANQGSEA. CDR3 sequence: CSAVDREGVEAFF. CDR3 nucleotide sequence: TGCAGCGCTGTGGACAGGGAGGGTGTTGAAGCTTTCTTT.

The chain links TRBV28 to TRBJ2-5; D might be TRBD1 (6 bases). V shed 3 bases and J shed 1 base, with 9 bases lying between them. The germline CDR1 and CDR2 sequences are MDHEN and SYDVKM. The CDR3 is 14 residues long. The DNA for the CDR3 is TGTGCCAGCAGTTTGGGGACAAGCCAAGAGACCCAGTACTTC. Protein product: CASSLGTSQETQYF.

This chain uses TRBV27 with TRBJ2-1; 15 bases map to TRBD2. The CDR3 totals 18 residues. CDR1 and CDR2 from the germline V gene are MNHEY and SMNVEV (reference sequence). V was clipped by 6 bases and J by 7 bases; unmatched bases: 13. This CDR3 reads CASSPGTSGRWRRNEQFF. The CDR3 nucleotides read TGTGCCAGCAGCCCCGGGACTAGCGGGAGGTGGCGAAGGAATGAGCAGTTCTTC.

V gene TRBV10-2 combines with J gene TRBJ2-2, with unresolved D. Between the trimmed V and J ends, which lost 3 bases and 0 bases, there was a span of 17 bases. The CDR3 spans 18 residues. The V gene's germline CDR1 is WSHSY and CDR2 SAAADI. CDR3 nucleotides: TGCGCCAGCAGTGATTGGGTTAGGCGGTATACGAACACCGGGGAGCTGTTTTTT. Its protein is CASSDWVRRYTNTGELFF.

The chain couples TRBV25-1 to TRBJ2-1; no definite D call. The CDR3 has 15 residues. V was cut by 2 bases and J by 9 bases, with 17 bases left in between. The germline CDR1 and CDR2 sequences are MGHDK and SYGVNS. The CDR3 reads CASSEGPAESGEQFF. The CDR3 bases are TGTGCCAGCAGTGAAGGGCCCGCAGAGTCCGGTGAGCAGTTCTTC.

This chain connects TRBV4-1 to TRBJ1-5; D uncertain. This CDR3 region has 19 residues. The V end lost 0 bases, the J end lost 0 bases, and 18 bases lay between the germline ends. Looked up from germline, CDR1 is MGHRA and CDR2 is YSYEKL. CDR3 nucleotide sequence: TGCGCCAGCAGCCAAGAAGGGAGTCGGGGAAGTTATAGCAATCAGCCCCAGCATTTT. Its translation: CASSQEGSRGSYSNQPQHF.

The chain recombines TRBV5-5 with TRBJ1-2; D is undetermined. This CDR3 has 16 residues. Between the trimmed V and J ends, which lost 2 bases and 2 bases, there was a span of 16 bases. Germline V gene lookup returns CDR1 SGHKS and CDR2 YYEKEE (reference sequence). The CDR3 loop is CASSLAPVGQNYGYTF. The CDR3 DNA sequence: TGTGCCAGCAGCTTAGCCCCCGTGGGCCAAAACTATGGCTACACCTTC.

The chain couples TRBV28 to TRBJ1-4; 9 bases match TRBD1. With V trimmed by 4 bases and J by 7 bases, 10 bases remained unmatched. Germline loops: CDR1 MDHEN, CDR2 SYDVKM. The CDR3 covers 16 residues. CDR3 coding DNA: TGTGCCAGCAGTTCACAGGGGGCACCTTCGGGTGAAAAACTGTTTTTT. Translated, it gives CASSSQGAPSGEKLFF.

This chain links TRBV7-8 with TRBJ1-2, with 9 bases matching TRBD1. Germline V gene sequence: CDR1 SGHVS, CDR2 FQNEAQ. The CDR3 has 16 residues. V gave up 4 bases and J gave up 5 bases; unmatched junction bases: 11. DNA of the CDR3: TGTGCCAGCAGCTCGATGCAACAGGGGGCGAGGTATGGCTACACCTTC. Translation gives CASSSMQQGARYGYTF.

In its sample, this clone was seen once. The rearrangement uses TRBV7-9 and TRBJ1-2; TRBD1 matches at 10 bases. There are 15 residues in the CDR3. V lost 5 bases and J lost 6; bases outside the gene matches: 9. Germline V CDR1 and CDR2: SEHNR, FQNEAQ (reference sequence). CDR3 residues: CASSPPGQGSDGYTF. CDR3 nucleotide sequence: TGTGCCAGCAGCCCCCCGGGACAGGGGTCTGATGGCTACACCTTC. The variable domain in full, completed from reference TRBV7-9 and TRBJ1-2, reads DTGVSQNPRHKITKRGQNVTFRCDPISEHNRLYWYRQTLGQGPEFLTYFQNEAQLEKSRLLSDRFSAERPKGSFSTLEIQRTEQGDSAMYLCASSPPGQGSDGYTFGSGTRLTVV.

This chain uses TRBV5-5 with TRBJ2-7, with D unresolved. CDR1 and CDR2 (germline): SGHKS, YYEKEE (reference sequence). The CDR3 spans 15 residues. V was trimmed by 2 bases and J by 4 bases, leaving 16 bases between them. The CDR3 DNA reads TGTGCCAGCAGCTTACGGTCGCCAGGTTCTTACGAGCAGTACTTC. Translation gives CASSLRSPGSYEQYF.

V usage is TRBV7-9 and J usage is TRBJ1-2; D is unresolved. V was cut by 1 base and J by 13 bases, with 10 bases left in between. Germline V lookup: CDR1 SEHNR, CDR2 FQNEAQ (reference sequence). The CDR3 spans 11 residues. CDR3 DNA: TGTGCCAGCAGCTTAGGAGCCGAGTGCACCTTC. Translation: CASSLGAECTF.